A selection of T cell receptor beta chains follows, all from one sample in a study of vaccination effects on CD4 cells after COVID-19. Sequencing used immunoSEQ multiplex PCR; TCRdb keeps in-frame clones, though not all of them. The sample contains fewer than 25,000 clones, 70% to 85% of which appear only once. Antigen specificity for these receptors is unknown. Sequences were derived from CD4+ T cells from PBMCs cultured with a peptide pool, sampled before COVID-19 vaccination. The receptors were gathered from a human donor who had a prior SARS-CoV-2 infection. Each CDR3 is given with its conserved first and last residue. Each record gives: J gene, clone size, CDR3 length, D gene, V gene, CDR3 protein, CDR3 DNA. The D gene is left open where the match is weak. A row's size may be missing; if present it is once, few, many or a size class.

>TRBJ1-2|.|16|.|TRBV27
CASSTGRASLNYGYTF
TGTGCCAGTTCGACGGGCAGGGCAAGTTTGAACTATGGCTACACCTTC
>TRBJ1-1|once|14|.|TRBV2
CASSSSGAPREAFF
TGTGCCAGCAGCTCCTCCGGGGCCCCACGAGAAGCTTTCTTT
>TRBJ2-3|.|14|.|TRBV18
CASSQGLWTDTQYF
TGTGCCAGCTCACAGGGATTGTGGACAGATACGCAGTATTTT
>TRBJ2-1|.|15|.|TRBV4-2
CASSPFYGTKNEQFF
TGTGCCAGCAGCCCATTTTATGGCACTAAAAATGAGCAGTTCTTC
>TRBJ2-5|.|13|.|TRBV5-8
CASSLRGGETQYF
TGTGCCAGCAGCTTGCGCGGCGGGGAGACCCAGTACTTC
>TRBJ2-7|.|14|.|TRBV7-2
CASSLNRRAYEQYF
TGTGCCAGCAGCTTAAATCGGAGGGCCTACGAGCAGTACTTC
>TRBJ1-3|few|16|.|TRBV11-3
CASSFGQESSGNTIYF
TGTGCCAGCAGCTTTGGGCAGGAAAGCTCTGGAAACACCATATATTTT
>TRBJ1-4|few|13|.|TRBV10-3
CATTPETNEKLFF
TGTGCCACGACCCCGGAAACTAATGAAAAACTGTTTTTT
>TRBJ2-2|few|18|TRBD2|TRBV27
CASSLWGLAGGHTGELFF
TGTGCCAGCAGTTTATGGGGACTAGCGGGAGGTCACACCGGGGAGCTGTTTTTT
>TRBJ2-7|.|16|TRBD2|TRBV27
CASRREASGRNYEQYF
TGTGCCAGCAGACGGGAGGCTAGCGGGCGAAACTACGAGCAGTACTTC
>TRBJ1-2|.|14|TRBD1|TRBV2
CASSYGTALYGYTF
TGTGCCAGCAGTTACGGGACAGCCCTCTATGGCTACACCTTC
>TRBJ2-5|few|14|TRBD1|TRBV2
CASSMTGGRETQYF
TGTGCCAGCAGCATGACAGGGGGCCGGGAGACCCAGTACTTC
>TRBJ2-7|.|15|.|TRBV12-5
CASGLGLRHLGEQYF
TGTGCTAGTGGTTTGGGCCTAAGACACTTAGGAGAGCAGTACTTC
>TRBJ2-3|.|15|TRBD1|TRBV5-1
CASSSLTGSTDTQYF
TGCGCCAGCAGCTCCCTGACAGGGTCGACAGATACGCAGTATTTT
>TRBJ2-1|few|15|TRBD2|TRBV6-5
CASEGLAGGHNEQFF
TGTGCCAGCGAGGGACTAGCGGGAGGGCACAATGAGCAGTTCTTC
>TRBJ1-2|.|16|.|TRBV7-8
CASSLGLRRGLYGYTF
TGTGCCAGCAGCTTAGGTCTCCGCAGAGGCCTCTATGGCTACACCTTC
>TRBJ2-5|.|13|TRBD2|TRBV7-9
CASRLAGAETQYF
TGTGCCAGCAGACTAGCGGGAGCAGAGACCCAGTACTTC
>TRBJ1-1|.|15|TRBD1|TRBV3-1/TRBV3-2
CASSQGAQGARVAFF
TGTGCCAGCAGCCAAGGGGCTCAGGGGGCACGCGTCGCTTTCTTT
>TRBJ1-6|.|14|.|TRBV2
CASRNGGLSSPLHF
TGTGCCAGCAGAAATGGGGGGCTAAGTTCACCCCTCCACTTT
>TRBJ2-7|.|15|.|TRBV6-5
CASSYNRAGGDEQYF
TGTGCCAGCAGTTACAACAGGGCCGGAGGGGACGAGCAGTACTTC
>TRBJ1-4|.|15|.|TRBV5-6
CASSWRDGLNEKLFF
TGTGCCAGCAGCTGGAGGGACGGCCTTAATGAAAAACTGTTTTTT
>TRBJ1-4|.|15|.|TRBV5-5
CASTPFGQLGEKLFF
TGTGCCAGCACCCCTTTTGGACAGCTCGGGGAAAAACTGTTTTTT
>TRBJ2-7|.|14|.|TRBV5-5
CASSLVVAEGEQYF
TGTGCCAGCAGCTTAGTTGTCGCTGAGGGGGAGCAGTACTTC
>TRBJ2-5|.|16|TRBD1|TRBV5-6
CASSFPGGGTGETQYF
TGTGCCAGCAGCTTTCCAGGGGGCGGGACAGGGGAGACCCAGTACTTC
>TRBJ1-2|.|13|TRBD1|TRBV30
CAWSRTGGYGYTF
TGTGCCTGGAGTAGGACAGGGGGCTATGGCTACACCTTC
>TRBJ2-5|.|15|TRBD2|TRBV7-2
CASSVLAGDPETQYF
TGTGCCAGCAGCGTACTAGCGGGAGATCCAGAGACCCAGTACTTC
>TRBJ1-5|.|13|TRBD1|TRBV29-1
CSAWQGVGQPQHF
TGCAGCGCTTGGCAGGGGGTAGGTCAGCCCCAGCATTTT
>TRBJ1-1|few|13|.|TRBV7-2
CASSLTRNTEAFF
TGTGCCAGCAGCCTAACAAGAAACACTGAAGCTTTCTTT